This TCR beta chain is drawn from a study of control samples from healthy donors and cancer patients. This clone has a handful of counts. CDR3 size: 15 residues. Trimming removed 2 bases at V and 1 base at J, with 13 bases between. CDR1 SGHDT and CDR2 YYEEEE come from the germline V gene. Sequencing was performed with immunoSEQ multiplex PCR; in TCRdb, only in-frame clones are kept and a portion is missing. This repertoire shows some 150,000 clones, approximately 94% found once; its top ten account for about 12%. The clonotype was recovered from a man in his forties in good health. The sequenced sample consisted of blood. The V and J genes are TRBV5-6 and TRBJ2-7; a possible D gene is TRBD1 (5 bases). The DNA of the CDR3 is TGTGCCAGCAGCTTTTCAGGGCTGGGGTCCTACGAGCAGTACTTC. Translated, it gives CASSFSGLGSYEQYF.